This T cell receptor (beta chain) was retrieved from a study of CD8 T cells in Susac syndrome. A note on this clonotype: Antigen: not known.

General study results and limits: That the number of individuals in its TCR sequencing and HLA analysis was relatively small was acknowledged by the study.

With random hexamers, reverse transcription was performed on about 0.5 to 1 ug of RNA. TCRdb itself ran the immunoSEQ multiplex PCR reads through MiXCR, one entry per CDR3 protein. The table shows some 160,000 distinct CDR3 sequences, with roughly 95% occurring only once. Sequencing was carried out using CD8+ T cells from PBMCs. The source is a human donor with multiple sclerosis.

CDR3 residues: CASSESGAGNQPQHF. In nucleotides, the CDR3 is TGTGCCAGTAGCGAATCAGGCGCCGGGAATCAGCCCCAGCATTTT. V and J are TRBV19 and TRBJ1-5, with no clear D. Germline CDR1 is LNHDA and CDR2 is SQIVND (reference sequence). The ends were cut back, 6 bases at V and 4 bases at J, with 16 bases in the middle. The CDR3 runs 15 residues.